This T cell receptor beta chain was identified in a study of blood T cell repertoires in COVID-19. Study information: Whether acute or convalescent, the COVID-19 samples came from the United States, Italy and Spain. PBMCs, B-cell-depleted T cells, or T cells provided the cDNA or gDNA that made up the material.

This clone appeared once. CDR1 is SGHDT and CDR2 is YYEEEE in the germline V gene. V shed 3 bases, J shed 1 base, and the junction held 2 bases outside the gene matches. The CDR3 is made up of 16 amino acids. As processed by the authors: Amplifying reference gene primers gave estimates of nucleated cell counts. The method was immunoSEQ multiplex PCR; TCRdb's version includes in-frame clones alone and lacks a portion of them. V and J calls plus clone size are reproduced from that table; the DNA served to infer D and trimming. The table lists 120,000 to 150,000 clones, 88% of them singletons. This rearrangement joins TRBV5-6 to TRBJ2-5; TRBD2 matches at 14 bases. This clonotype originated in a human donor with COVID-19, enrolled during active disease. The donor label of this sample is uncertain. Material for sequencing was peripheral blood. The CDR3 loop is CASSWGLAGVQETQYF. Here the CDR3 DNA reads TGTGCCAGCAGCTGGGGACTAGCGGGAGTCCAAGAGACCCAGTACTTC.